This T cell receptor beta chain was identified in a study of shared clonotypes between healthy human individuals. Study-level background: Per donor, CD8 memory used one plate, CD8 naive used two, CD4 memory used three and CD4 naive used three. Study-level findings and limits: Among non-shared clonotypes, generation probabilities were lower than among those shared by all four donors.

Of note for this clone: Antigen: not known.

The method was immunoSEQ multiplex PCR; TCRdb's version includes in-frame clones alone and lacks a portion of them. The data contain 2 million to 3 million clones, approximately 94% of them singletons. The length of the CDR3 is 16 residues. CDR1 is LNHDA, CDR2 SQIVND, per germline (reference sequence). Trimming took 3 bases from V and 0 from J; bases not matched to a gene: 8. The genes are TRBV19 and TRBJ2-7; 7 bases line up with TRBD2. Sequencing input: naive CD4+ T cells from PBMCs. Subset of the sample: CD45RA+ positively selected. The clonotype comes from a young man in good health. Some clones in this sample may be carry-over from other donors' samples. The CDR3 bases are TGTGCCAGTAGTATGCACGGGGGGAAGAGCTCCTACGAGCAGTACTTC. Translation: CASSMHGGKSSYEQYF. Complete variable domain (other parts from reference TRBV19 and TRBJ2-7): DGGITQSPKYLFRKEGQNVTLSCEQNLNHDAMYWYRQDPGQGLRLIYYSQIVNDFQKGDIAEGYSVSREKKESFPLTVTSAQKNPTAFYLCASSMHGGKSSYEQYFGPGTRLTVT.